This T cell receptor (beta chain) was profiled in a study of graft-versus-host responses after intestinal transplantation (dated by TCRdb to about 2021). Some background on the complete study: The transplants that recipients got were multivisceral, liver-intestinal, or isolated intestinal. Donor T cell macrochimerism was defined as a peak of at least 4% donor T cells among recipient peripheral blood mononuclear cells. Alloreactive clones were identified by sequencing pre-transplant mixed lymphocyte reaction products and comparing these products with unstimulated pre-transplant donor and recipient T cells. After intestinal transplantation, graft-versus-host and host-versus-graft alloreactive T cell clones were followed in the graft, circulation and bone marrow using bulk TCR-beta CDR3 sequencing. Of the 20 to 30 intestinal transplant recipients enrolled in the cohort, one of whom was a retransplant, a few patients without pretransplant specimens were excluded. Instead of going to the commercial service, samples from a few later patients were sequenced in-house on an Illumina MiSeq and processed with MiXCR. Anti-thymocyte globulin induction was given to all recipients, followed by maintenance tacrolimus and steroids for approximately three years. General findings and caveats noted by the study authors: Early after transplant, declines in HvG clones were associated with peak levels of circulating GvH clones. The relatively low number and heterogeneity of intestinal transplant patients limited the conclusions. GvH clones were found in recipient bone marrow, and some of the GvH clones appeared earlier in ileal mucosa or blood, which is consistent with an intestinal mucosal origin. High GvH to HvG T cell clonal ratios were observed in the allografts of patients with donor T cell macrochimerism.

A remark on this clone: Its recognized antigen is unknown. Base qualities were left out, and no much larger clone turns up one base away.

The library was prepared using the immunoSEQ multiplex PCR assay. For most patients, genomic DNA was isolated with the Qiagen DNeasy Blood and Tissue Kit and shipped frozen to Adaptive Biotechnologies for TCR sequencing. For most patients, high-throughput TCR-beta CDR3 sequencing of genomic DNA was performed by Adaptive Biotechnologies. The original methods were these. Adaptive's ImmunoSEQ software was the source of the TCR sequencing data for 18 patients, while a few other patients were processed with MiXCR and VDJtools. To correct CD4 versus CD8 sorting errors, sequences present in both subsets at a frequency ratio below 5:1 were removed. CDR3 nucleotide sequences shared between donor and recipient were removed because the origin of such sequences could not be assigned. To count as alloreactive, a clone needed at least 2-fold expansion over unstimulated cells and a minimum CFSE-low frequency of 0.002% (template counts) or 0.001% (read counts). Clones were considered mappable if detected in sequenced pre-transplant spleen, lymph node, or MLR CFSE-low populations of the donor or recipient. Cumulative frequency of alloreactive clones was calculated as a percentage of all sequences weighted by copy number. In its TCRdb copy, this immuneACCESS table keeps in-frame sequences only and misses some clones. Where compared with another copy, unresolved V genes explain less than half of these, and the others have no known cause. V, J and clone size reflect that table, while D and trimming were determined from the DNA. In all, the sample holds approximately 77,000 clones, and roughly nine tenths of those were seen once. Jointly, the top ten make up less than 0.4% of the sample.

V is cut by 6 bases and J by 6 bases, and the space between the germline ends is 17 bases. CDR1 and CDR2, looked up from the germline V gene, are SNHLY and FYNNEI. The CDR3 contains 14 residues, cysteine and phenylalanine counted. Left in the record is the CDR3 DNA by itself, 42 bases read in frame from the first base. Reading the label with the study, this specimen's time point is: cells obtained before transplantation from donor or recipient. CD3+CD4+ and CD3+CD8+ populations were FACS-sorted from unstimulated pre-transplant donor and recipient cells taken from spleen or lymph nodes. Sequencing was performed on unstimulated CD4+ T cells sorted from spleen or lymph node cells, taken before intestinal transplant. The V and J genes are TRBV2 and TRBJ1-2; there is no confident call for the D gene. This TCR was recovered from a human donor who received an intestinal transplant. The CDR3 region has the sequence CASRGDLFRDGYTF. The nucleotide sequence reads TGTGCCAGCAGGGGAGACCTTTTCCGGGATGGCTACACCTTC.